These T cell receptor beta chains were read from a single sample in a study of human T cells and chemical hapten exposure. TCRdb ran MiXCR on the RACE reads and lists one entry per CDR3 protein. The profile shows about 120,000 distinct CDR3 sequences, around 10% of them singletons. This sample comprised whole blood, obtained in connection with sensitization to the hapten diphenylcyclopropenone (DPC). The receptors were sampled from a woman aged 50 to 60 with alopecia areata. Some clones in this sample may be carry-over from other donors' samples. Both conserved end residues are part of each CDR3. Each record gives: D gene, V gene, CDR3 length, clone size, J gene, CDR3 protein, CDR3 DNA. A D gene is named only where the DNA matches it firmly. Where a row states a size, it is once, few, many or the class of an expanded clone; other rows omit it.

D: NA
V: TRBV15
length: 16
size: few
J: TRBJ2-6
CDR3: CATSRDPGTGANVLTF
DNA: TGTGCCACCAGCAGAGATCCAGGGACTGGGGCCAACGTCCTGACTTTC

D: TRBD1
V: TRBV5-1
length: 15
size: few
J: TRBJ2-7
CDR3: CASSPGTALSWEQYF
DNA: TGCGCCAGCAGCCCCGGGACAGCCCTTTCGTGGGAGCAGTACTTC

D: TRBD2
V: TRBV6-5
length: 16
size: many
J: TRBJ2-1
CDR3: CASTPSLAGAWSEQFF
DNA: TGTGCCAGCACCCCTTCACTAGCGGGGGCCTGGTCTGAGCAGTTCTTC

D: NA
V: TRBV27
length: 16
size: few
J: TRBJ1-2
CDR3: CASSPSDRLSNYGYTF
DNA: TGTGCCAGCAGTCCTTCGGACAGACTATCTAACTATGGCTACACCTTC

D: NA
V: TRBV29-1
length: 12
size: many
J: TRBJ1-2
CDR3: CSVEDTGYGYTF
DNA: TGCAGCGTTGAAGATACAGGGTATGGCTACACCTTC

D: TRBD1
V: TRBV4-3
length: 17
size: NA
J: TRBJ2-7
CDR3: CASSQDSQGAKVYEQYF
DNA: TGCGCCAGCAGCCAAGATTCTCAGGGGGCAAAAGTCTACGAGCAGTACTTC

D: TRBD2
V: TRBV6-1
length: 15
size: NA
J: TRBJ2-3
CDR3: CASSESGVRTDTQYF
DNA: TGTGCCAGCAGCGAAAGCGGGGTTCGCACAGATACGCAGTATTTT

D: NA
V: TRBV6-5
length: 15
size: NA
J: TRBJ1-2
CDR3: CASSYSLQGDYGYTF
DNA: TGTGCCAGCAGTTACTCCTTGCAAGGCGACTATGGCTACACCTTC

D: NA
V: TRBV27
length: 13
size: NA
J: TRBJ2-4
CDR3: CASSLVQGNIQYF
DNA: TGTGCCAGCAGTTTGGTTCAGGGTAACATTCAGTACTTC

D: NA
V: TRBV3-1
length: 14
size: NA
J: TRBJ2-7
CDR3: CASSQDSLGHEQYF
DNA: TGTGCCAGCAGCCAAGATTCCCTTGGGCACGAGCAGTACTTC